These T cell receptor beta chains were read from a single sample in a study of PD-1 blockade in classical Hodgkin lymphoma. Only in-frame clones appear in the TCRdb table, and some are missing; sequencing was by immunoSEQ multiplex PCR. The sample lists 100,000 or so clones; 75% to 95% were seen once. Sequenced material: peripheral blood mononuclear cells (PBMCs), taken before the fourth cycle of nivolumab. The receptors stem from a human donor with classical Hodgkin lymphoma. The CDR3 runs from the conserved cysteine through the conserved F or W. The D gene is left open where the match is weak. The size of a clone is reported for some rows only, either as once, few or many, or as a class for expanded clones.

CDR3: CASSSPKRRYEQYF
DNA: TGTGCCAGCAGTTCCCCGAAGCGCCGCTACGAGCAGTACTTC
J: TRBJ2-7
D: NA
V: TRBV27
size: NA

CDR3: CASSVGGTGFNGYTF
DNA: TGTGCCAGCAGCGTAGGAGGGACAGGGTTTAATGGCTACACCTTC
J: TRBJ1-2
D: TRBD1
V: TRBV7-2
size: once

CDR3: CASSPGGNMNTEAFF
DNA: TGCGCCAGCAGCCCCGGAGGAAACATGAACACTGAAGCTTTCTTT
J: TRBJ1-1
D: NA
V: TRBV5-1
size: NA

CDR3: CASSFEGSYGYTF
DNA: TGTGCCAGCAGCTTCGAGGGGTCCTATGGCTACACCTTC
J: TRBJ1-2
D: NA
V: TRBV5-6
size: NA

CDR3: CASSLRDIANTGELFF
DNA: TGTGCCAGCAGCCTTAGGGACATCGCGAACACCGGGGAGCTGTTTTTT
J: TRBJ2-2
D: NA
V: TRBV7-9
size: NA

CDR3: CASSQDTRNSYYEQYF
DNA: TGCGCCAGCAGCCAAGATACTAGGAACAGCTACTACGAGCAGTACTTC
J: TRBJ2-7
D: NA
V: TRBV4-1
size: NA

CDR3: CASSPSRDSYEQYF
DNA: TGTGCCAGCAGCCCCAGTAGGGACTCCTACGAGCAGTACTTC
J: TRBJ2-7
D: NA
V: TRBV7-8
size: NA

CDR3: CASSQDSGETQYF
DNA: TGCGCCAGCAGCCAAGATAGCGGGGAGACCCAGTACTTC
J: TRBJ2-5
D: TRBD2
V: TRBV4-3
size: NA

CDR3: CASSLGGLRSYEQYF
DNA: TGTGCCAGCAGCTTAGGGGGACTTCGCTCCTACGAGCAGTACTTC
J: TRBJ2-7
D: NA
V: TRBV7-8
size: NA

CDR3: CASTHVYRDAHEQYF
DNA: TGTGCAAGTACGCATGTTTATCGGGACGCCCACGAGCAGTACTTC
J: TRBJ2-7
D: NA
V: TRBV12-2
size: NA

CDR3: CASSTGAVNTGELFF
DNA: TGTGCCAGCAGCACAGGGGCCGTCAACACCGGGGAGCTGTTTTTT
J: TRBJ2-2
D: TRBD1
V: TRBV9
size: NA

CDR3: CASSWSIQETQYF
DNA: TGCGCCAGCAGCTGGTCCATCCAAGAGACCCAGTACTTC
J: TRBJ2-5
D: NA
V: TRBV5-1
size: NA

CDR3: CASISGTSGVGEQFF
DNA: TGTGCCAGTATATCCGGGACTAGCGGGGTCGGGGAGCAGTTCTTC
J: TRBJ2-1
D: TRBD2
V: TRBV19
size: NA

CDR3: CASSIGGLRNTEAFF
DNA: TGTGCCAGTAGTATAGGCGGACTGAGGAACACTGAAGCTTTCTTT
J: TRBJ1-1
D: NA
V: TRBV19
size: once

CDR3: CAMQDRAYGYTF
DNA: TGTGCCATGCAGGACAGGGCCTATGGCTACACCTTC
J: TRBJ1-2
D: TRBD1
V: TRBV25-1
size: few

CDR3: CASTGTLPSYEQYF
DNA: TGTGCCAGCACCGGGACACTACCCTCCTACGAGCAGTACTTC
J: TRBJ2-7
D: NA
V: TRBV27
size: NA

CDR3: CASSLGLQGPSSNQPQHF
DNA: TGTGCCAGCAGTTTAGGGTTACAGGGCCCAAGTAGCAATCAGCCCCAGCATTTT
J: TRBJ1-5
D: NA
V: TRBV28
size: few

CDR3: CASSLDGLSEEAFF
DNA: TGCGCCAGCAGCTTGGACGGGCTCAGCGAAGAAGCTTTCTTT
J: TRBJ1-1
D: NA
V: TRBV5-1
size: NA

CDR3: CSAYLGRAGNEQFF
DNA: TGCAGCGCTTACCTGGGCAGGGCCGGCAATGAGCAGTTCTTC
J: TRBJ2-1
D: NA
V: TRBV29-1
size: NA

CDR3: CASSPRPDRPGYTF
DNA: TGTGCCAGCTCACCACGCCCCGATCGTCCTGGCTACACCTTC
J: TRBJ1-2
D: NA
V: TRBV18
size: NA

CDR3: CASSYQDRGTDTQYF
DNA: TGTGCCAGCAGTTACCAGGACAGGGGAACAGATACGCAGTATTTT
J: TRBJ2-3
D: TRBD1
V: TRBV6-5
size: once

CDR3: CASSFTGLGNQPQHF
DNA: TGTGCCAGCAGCTTTACAGGGTTGGGCAATCAGCCCCAGCATTTT
J: TRBJ1-5
D: NA
V: TRBV7-2
size: NA

CDR3: CASSFSGGGTDTQYF
DNA: TGTGCCAGCAGCTTCAGCGGGGGGGGAACAGATACGCAGTATTTT
J: TRBJ2-3
D: TRBD2
V: TRBV7-6
size: NA

CDR3: CASSLRQGYSYEQYF
DNA: TGTGCCAGCAGCTTACGGCAGGGCTACTCCTACGAGCAGTACTTC
J: TRBJ2-7
D: NA
V: TRBV11-2
size: NA

CDR3: CASSIRQGAGGELFF
DNA: TGCGCCAGCAGCATCAGACAGGGGGCTGGCGGGGAGCTGTTTTTT
J: TRBJ2-2
D: TRBD1
V: TRBV5-1
size: once

CDR3: CASSLSWSGELFF
DNA: TGTGCCAGCAGCTTATCTTGGTCTGGGGAGCTGTTTTTT
J: TRBJ2-2
D: NA
V: TRBV7-8
size: NA

CDR3: CASSVGGVENEQFF
DNA: TGTGCCAGCAGCGTAGGGGGGGTGGAGAATGAGCAGTTCTTC
J: TRBJ2-1
D: NA
V: TRBV9
size: NA

CDR3: CAISEVVSNQPQHF
DNA: TGTGCCATCAGTGAAGTGGTTAGCAATCAGCCCCAGCATTTT
J: TRBJ1-5
D: NA
V: TRBV10-3
size: NA

CDR3: CASSLGDRGYLTYEQYF
DNA: TGTGCCAGCAGCTTAGGGGACAGGGGTTACTTAACCTACGAGCAGTACTTC
J: TRBJ2-7
D: TRBD1
V: TRBV7-2
size: NA

CDR3: CASRKGQSYEQYF
DNA: TGTGCCAGCAGAAAGGGACAGTCCTACGAGCAGTACTTC
J: TRBJ2-7
D: TRBD1
V: TRBV6-5
size: NA

CDR3: CASSPGTEYQETQYF
DNA: TGTGCCAGCAGCCCCGGGACAGAGTACCAAGAGACCCAGTACTTC
J: TRBJ2-5
D: TRBD1
V: TRBV6-5
size: medium-sized

CDR3: CASSRTIGQGYNYGYTF
DNA: TGTGCCAGCAGTCGGACGATAGGGCAAGGGTATAACTATGGCTACACCTTC
J: TRBJ1-2
D: NA
V: TRBV7-2
size: NA

CDR3: CSVETGYSNQPQHF
DNA: TGCAGCGTTGAGACGGGATATAGCAATCAGCCCCAGCATTTT
J: TRBJ1-5
D: NA
V: TRBV29-1
size: NA

CDR3: CASSLGDTGTGEETQYF
DNA: TGTGCCAGCAGCTTAGGGGATACCGGGACAGGGGAAGAGACCCAGTACTTC
J: TRBJ2-5
D: TRBD1
V: TRBV11-3
size: NA

CDR3: CASRRIQGDGYTF
DNA: TGTGCCAGTAGGAGGATACAGGGTGACGGCTACACCTTC
J: TRBJ1-2
D: NA
V: TRBV19
size: NA

CDR3: CASSLSSGGAHEQFF
DNA: TGTGCCAGCAGTTTATCCAGCGGGGGGGCCCATGAGCAGTTCTTC
J: TRBJ2-1
D: TRBD2
V: TRBV27
size: NA

CDR3: CASRGGPSGGDEQFF
DNA: TGTGCCAGCAGAGGAGGGCCTAGCGGAGGGGATGAGCAGTTCTTC
J: TRBJ2-1
D: TRBD2
V: TRBV28
size: once

CDR3: CASSLARDGWGPTDTQYF
DNA: TGTGCCAGCAGCTTAGCTCGCGACGGATGGGGACCCACAGATACGCAGTATTTT
J: TRBJ2-3
D: NA
V: TRBV7-8
size: once

CDR3: CASRRQGADTQYF
DNA: TGTGCCAGCAGAAGACAGGGTGCAGATACGCAGTATTTT
J: TRBJ2-3
D: TRBD1
V: TRBV11-2
size: NA

CDR3: CASGDREDSPLHF
DNA: TGTGCCAGCGGGGACAGGGAGGATTCACCCCTCCACTTT
J: TRBJ1-6
D: TRBD1
V: TRBV6-5
size: NA

CDR3: CASSQGRVTGAFF
DNA: TGTGCCAGCAGCCAAGGCCGGGTGACAGGAGCTTTCTTT
J: TRBJ1-1
D: NA
V: TRBV4-2
size: NA

CDR3: CASTRLRRQGIGTNEKLFF
DNA: TGTGCCAGCACCCGCCTCAGAAGACAGGGAATAGGAACTAATGAAAAACTGTTTTTT
J: TRBJ1-4
D: TRBD1
V: TRBV5-6
size: NA

CDR3: CASSQGLGASYGYTF
DNA: TGCGCCAGCAGCCAAGGCCTCGGGGCCTCCTATGGCTACACCTTC
J: TRBJ1-2
D: NA
V: TRBV4-3
size: NA

CDR3: CASSYYSGGTTDTQYF
DNA: TGTGCCAGCAGCTATTATAGCGGGGGGACCACAGATACGCAGTATTTT
J: TRBJ2-3
D: TRBD2
V: TRBV7-9
size: NA

CDR3: CASSDNGVRTDTQYF
DNA: TGCGCCAGCAGTGATAACGGGGTCCGCACAGATACGCAGTATTTT
J: TRBJ2-3
D: NA
V: TRBV10-2
size: NA

CDR3: CAISEPTGGSEQYF
DNA: TGTGCCATCAGTGAGCCAACGGGAGGGTCCGAGCAGTACTTC
J: TRBJ2-7
D: TRBD2
V: TRBV10-3
size: NA

CDR3: CASGLAGGHNEQFF
DNA: TGTGCCAGCGGCCTAGCGGGGGGGCACAATGAGCAGTTCTTC
J: TRBJ2-1
D: TRBD2
V: TRBV9
size: once

CDR3: CASSSNNQPQHF
DNA: TGTGCCAGCAGCTCCAATAATCAGCCCCAGCATTTT
J: TRBJ1-5
D: NA
V: TRBV7-2
size: once

CDR3: CASSYSRDQVTGELFF
DNA: TGTGCCAGCAGTTACTCGAGGGATCAAGTCACCGGGGAGCTGTTTTTT
J: TRBJ2-2
D: NA
V: TRBV6-5
size: NA

CDR3: CASSTGQGLANYGYTF
DNA: TGTGCCAGTAGTACAGGACAGGGGCTGGCCAACTATGGCTACACCTTC
J: TRBJ1-2
D: TRBD1
V: TRBV19
size: NA

CDR3: CASSSQGGVTDTQYF
DNA: TGTGCCAGTAGTTCCCAGGGGGGAGTCACAGATACGCAGTATTTT
J: TRBJ2-3
D: NA
V: TRBV19
size: NA

CDR3: CAGSVGQGAWNEQFF
DNA: TGTGCCGGCAGCGTAGGACAGGGGGCATGGAATGAGCAGTTCTTC
J: TRBJ2-1
D: TRBD1
V: TRBV9
size: NA

CDR3: CARRWDFLILSYEQYF
DNA: TGTGCCAGAAGATGGGACTTCTTAATTCTCTCCTACGAGCAGTACTTC
J: TRBJ2-7
D: NA
V: TRBV5-3
size: NA

CDR3: CASSSQNQPQHF
DNA: TGTGCCAGCAGCTCCCAAAATCAGCCCCAGCATTTT
J: TRBJ1-5
D: NA
V: TRBV7-6
size: NA

CDR3: CAISTRGYTEAFF
DNA: TGCGCCATCTCTACCAGAGGGTACACTGAAGCTTTCTTT
J: TRBJ1-1
D: NA
V: TRBV10-1
size: NA

CDR3: CASGLPYLAGGYEQYF
DNA: TGTGCTAGTGGTTTACCCTATCTAGCGGGGGGATACGAGCAGTACTTC
J: TRBJ2-7
D: TRBD2
V: TRBV12-5
size: NA

CDR3: CASSLGPGAGEKLFF
DNA: TGTGCCAGCAGCTTAGGCCCAGGGGCCGGGGAAAAACTGTTTTTT
J: TRBJ1-4
D: NA
V: TRBV7-2
size: NA

CDR3: CAWSEGFNREEGTDTQYF
DNA: TGTGCCTGGAGTGAAGGGTTTAACAGGGAGGAGGGCACAGATACGCAGTATTTT
J: TRBJ2-3
D: NA
V: TRBV30
size: NA

CDR3: CASSMRAGGYSYNEQFF
DNA: TGTGCCAGTAGTATGCGAGCGGGGGGCTATTCCTACAATGAGCAGTTCTTC
J: TRBJ2-1
D: TRBD2
V: TRBV19
size: NA

CDR3: CASSLGGGRGYNEQFF
DNA: TGTGCCAGCAGCTTAGGGGGCGGCAGGGGCTACAATGAGCAGTTCTTC
J: TRBJ2-1
D: NA
V: TRBV7-2
size: few